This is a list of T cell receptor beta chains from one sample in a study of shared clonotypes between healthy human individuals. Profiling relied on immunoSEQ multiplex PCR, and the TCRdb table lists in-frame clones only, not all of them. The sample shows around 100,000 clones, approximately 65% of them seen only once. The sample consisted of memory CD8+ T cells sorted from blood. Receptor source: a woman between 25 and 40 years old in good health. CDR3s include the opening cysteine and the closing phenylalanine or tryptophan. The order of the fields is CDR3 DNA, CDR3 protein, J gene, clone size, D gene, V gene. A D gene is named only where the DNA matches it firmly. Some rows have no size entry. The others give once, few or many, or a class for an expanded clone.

cdr3_nt: TGTGCCAGCAGTTTTGGGACAGGTTCACGGATAGGCACTGAAGCTTTCTTT
cdr3_aa: CASSFGTGSRIGTEAFF
j_call: TRBJ1-1
clone_size: NA
d_call: TRBD1
v_call: TRBV28

cdr3_nt: TGTGCCAGCAGCTTAGGGGAATGGGGTGTGGGGACTGAAGCTTTCTTT
cdr3_aa: CASSLGEWGVGTEAFF
j_call: TRBJ1-1
clone_size: many
d_call: NA
v_call: TRBV11-2

cdr3_nt: TGTGCCAGCAGCGTAGGCTCGGGCTGGGGAAGCAATGAGCAGTTCTTC
cdr3_aa: CASSVGSGWGSNEQFF
j_call: TRBJ2-1
clone_size: NA
d_call: NA
v_call: TRBV9

cdr3_nt: TGTGCCAGCAGCGCCCCTTTCGGGGAACTTAACAATGAGCAGTTCTTC
cdr3_aa: CASSAPFGELNNEQFF
j_call: TRBJ2-1
clone_size: many
d_call: NA
v_call: TRBV12-1

cdr3_nt: TGTGCCAGCAGCCCGACACAACTAGCGACCTACAATGAGCAGTTCTTC
cdr3_aa: CASSPTQLATYNEQFF
j_call: TRBJ2-1
clone_size: NA
d_call: TRBD2
v_call: TRBV7-6

cdr3_nt: TGTGCCAGCAGGCCCGGGACTGGGGGCAATGAGCAGTTCTTC
cdr3_aa: CASRPGTGGNEQFF
j_call: TRBJ2-1
clone_size: large
d_call: NA
v_call: TRBV2

cdr3_nt: TGTGCCAGCAGTGAAGGCCAGGGGTCCGACGAGCAGTACTTC
cdr3_aa: CASSEGQGSDEQYF
j_call: TRBJ2-7
clone_size: few
d_call: NA
v_call: TRBV6-4

cdr3_nt: TGTGCCAGCGGGAAGAGCGGGACAAGCTCCTACAATGAGCAGTTCTTC
cdr3_aa: CASGKSGTSSYNEQFF
j_call: TRBJ2-1
clone_size: NA
d_call: NA
v_call: TRBV27

cdr3_nt: TGTGCCAGCAGTGATTCCCCGCTTACAGGGGGCGGTCAGCCCCAGCATTTT
cdr3_aa: CASSDSPLTGGGQPQHF
j_call: TRBJ1-5
clone_size: many
d_call: TRBD1
v_call: TRBV6-4

cdr3_nt: TGTGCCAGTAGTATAAAGGTTCTGAACACTGAAGCTTTCTTT
cdr3_aa: CASSIKVLNTEAFF
j_call: TRBJ1-1
clone_size: NA
d_call: NA
v_call: TRBV19

cdr3_nt: TGCGCCAGCAGAATCGCAGGGAGCTCCTACGAGCAGTACTTC
cdr3_aa: CASRIAGSSYEQYF
j_call: TRBJ2-7
clone_size: NA
d_call: NA
v_call: TRBV5-1

cdr3_nt: TGTGCCAGCAGCATTAGCGGGAGCATCCACGAGCAGTACTTC
cdr3_aa: CASSISGSIHEQYF
j_call: TRBJ2-7
clone_size: NA
d_call: TRBD2
v_call: TRBV5-6

cdr3_nt: TGCGCCAGCAGCCAACCCCGGGACAGGGTCTACGAGCAGTACTTC
cdr3_aa: CASSQPRDRVYEQYF
j_call: TRBJ2-7
clone_size: NA
d_call: TRBD1
v_call: TRBV4-1

cdr3_nt: TGTGCCAGCAGTGAAGCGAAGGGAAGCGGGATATATACGCAGTATTTT
cdr3_aa: CASSEAKGSGIYTQYF
j_call: TRBJ2-3
clone_size: NA
d_call: TRBD2
v_call: TRBV6-1

cdr3_nt: TGTGCCAGCAGTTACGGGCGGGAGGGGAATGAGCAGTTCTTC
cdr3_aa: CASSYGREGNEQFF
j_call: TRBJ2-1
clone_size: NA
d_call: TRBD2
v_call: TRBV6-5

cdr3_nt: TGTGCCAGCAGCTTAGATAGGGGGTTTAATGAAAAACTGTTTTTT
cdr3_aa: CASSLDRGFNEKLFF
j_call: TRBJ1-4
clone_size: NA
d_call: NA
v_call: TRBV7-2

cdr3_nt: TGCGCCAGCAGCTTGGCAGCAACTAATGAAAAACTGTTTTTT
cdr3_aa: CASSLAATNEKLFF
j_call: TRBJ1-4
clone_size: once
d_call: NA
v_call: TRBV5-1

cdr3_nt: TGTGCCAGCAGTTTCAGGACTAGCGGATTCAATGAGCAGTTCTTC
cdr3_aa: CASSFRTSGFNEQFF
j_call: TRBJ2-1
clone_size: NA
d_call: TRBD2
v_call: TRBV27

cdr3_nt: TGTGCCACCAGCAGAGATACCGCAGACAGGGGTTACGAGCAGTACTTC
cdr3_aa: CATSRDTADRGYEQYF
j_call: TRBJ2-7
clone_size: few
d_call: TRBD1
v_call: TRBV15

cdr3_nt: TGCGCCAGCAGCTCGGACAGGCTCATTAACTATGGCTACACCTTC
cdr3_aa: CASSSDRLINYGYTF
j_call: TRBJ1-2
clone_size: NA
d_call: TRBD1
v_call: TRBV4-1

cdr3_nt: TGTGCCAGCACCAAGGGGTTGGCCTACGAGCAGTACTTC
cdr3_aa: CASTKGLAYEQYF
j_call: TRBJ2-7
clone_size: NA
d_call: NA
v_call: TRBV7-9

cdr3_nt: TGCGCCAGCAGCCAATTTGTCCTAGCGGGACGGACCGGGGAGCTGTTTTTT
cdr3_aa: CASSQFVLAGRTGELFF
j_call: TRBJ2-2
clone_size: NA
d_call: TRBD2
v_call: TRBV4-1

cdr3_nt: TGTGCCAGCAGTGATGGTGGTAGCGGCCCTTACAATGAGCAGTTCTTC
cdr3_aa: CASSDGGSGPYNEQFF
j_call: TRBJ2-1
clone_size: few
d_call: NA
v_call: TRBV6-4